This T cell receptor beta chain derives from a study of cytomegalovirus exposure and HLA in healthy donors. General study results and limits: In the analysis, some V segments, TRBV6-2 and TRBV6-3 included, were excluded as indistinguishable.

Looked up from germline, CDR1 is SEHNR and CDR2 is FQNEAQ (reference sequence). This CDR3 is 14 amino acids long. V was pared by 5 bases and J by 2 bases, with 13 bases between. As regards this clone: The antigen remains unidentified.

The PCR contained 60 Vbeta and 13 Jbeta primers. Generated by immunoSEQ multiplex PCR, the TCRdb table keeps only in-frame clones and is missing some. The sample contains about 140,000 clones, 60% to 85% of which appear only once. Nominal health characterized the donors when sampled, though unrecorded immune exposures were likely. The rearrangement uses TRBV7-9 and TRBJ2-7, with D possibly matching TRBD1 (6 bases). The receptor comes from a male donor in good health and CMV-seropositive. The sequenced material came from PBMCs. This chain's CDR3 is CASSAGQLTYEQYF. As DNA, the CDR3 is TGTGCCAGCAGCGCCGGACAGTTAACCTACGAGCAGTACTTC. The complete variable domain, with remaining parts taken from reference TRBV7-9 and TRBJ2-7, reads DTGVSQNPRHKITKRGQNVTFRCDPISEHNRLYWYRQTLGQGPEFLTYFQNEAQLEKSRLLSDRFSAERPKGSFSTLEIQRTEQGDSAMYLCASSAGQLTYEQYFGPGTRLTVT.